These T cell receptor beta chains were read from a single sample in a study of CD4 T cell repertoires in COVID-19. The method was immunoSEQ multiplex PCR; TCRdb's version includes in-frame clones alone and lacks a portion of them. The repertoire holds approximately 79,000 clones, with around 82% as singletons. The specimen comprised CD4+ T cells from peripheral blood, sampled after recovery from COVID-19. These receptors were taken from a human donor who had COVID-19. CDR3s include the opening cysteine and the closing phenylalanine or tryptophan. A D gene is named only where the DNA matches it firmly. Rows give clone size only sometimes, using once, few, many, or a class for an expanded clone.

d_call cdr3_length clone_size j_call v_call cdr3_aa cdr3_nt
. 14 . TRBJ1-2 TRBV2 CASTSAGVPYGYTF TGTGCCAGCACCTCAGCTGGCGTTCCGTATGGCTACACCTTC
. 15 . TRBJ2-7 TRBV5-1 CASSPRDTSSYEQYF TGCGCCAGCAGCCCCCGGGACACGAGCTCCTACGAGCAGTACTTC
. 16 . TRBJ2-1 TRBV6-1 CASSVLKTGSYNEQFF TGTGCCAGCAGTGTACTCAAGACTGGCTCCTACAATGAGCAGTTCTTC
TRBD1 12 . TRBJ1-2 TRBV25-1 CASSRGSRGYTF TGTGCCAGCAGCAGGGGGAGCCGCGGCTACACCTTC
. 15 . TRBJ1-1 TRBV2 CASTSWATSNTEAFF TGTGCCAGCACCTCTTGGGCAACCTCGAACACTGAAGCTTTCTTT
TRBD2 14 . TRBJ2-1 TRBV10-1 CASSLAGDRNEQFF TGCGCCAGCAGTTTAGCGGGGGATCGGAATGAGCAGTTCTTC
TRBD1 16 . TRBJ1-2 TRBV2 CASSPGGGGGLYGYTF TGTGCCAGCAGTCCGGGCGGAGGGGGCGGCCTCTATGGCTACACCTTC
. 15 once TRBJ2-4 TRBV24-1 CATSDLPGAKNIQYF TGTGCCACCAGTGATTTGCCAGGGGCCAAAAACATTCAGTACTTC
TRBD1 17 . TRBJ1-6 TRBV7-9 CASSRDREGLSNSPLHF TGTGCCAGCAGCCGGGACAGGGAGGGATTGTCGAATTCACCCCTCCACTTT
. 11 many TRBJ2-7 TRBV12-3/TRBV12-4 CASSLVDEQYF TGTGCCAGCAGTTTAGTAGACGAGCAGTACTTC
. 14 few TRBJ1-3 TRBV7-8 CASTQTAELNTIYF TGTGCCAGCACGCAGACGGCGGAGCTAAACACCATATATTTT
. 16 once TRBJ2-1 TRBV5-4 CASSSPGPIGFNEQFF TGTGCCAGCAGCTCCCCAGGACCGATAGGGTTCAATGAGCAGTTCTTC
. 13 . TRBJ1-5 TRBV19 CASSEGEFQPQHF TGTGCCAGTAGTGAGGGGGAGTTTCAGCCCCAGCATTTT
. 16 once TRBJ1-2 TRBV9 CASSEAGGRNNYGYTF TGTGCCAGCAGCGAGGCCGGGGGACGGAATAACTATGGCTACACCTTC
. 15 . TRBJ2-2 TRBV24-1 CATSDTQGYTGELFF TGTGCCACCAGTGATACCCAGGGCTACACCGGGGAGCTGTTTTTT
. 12 once TRBJ1-1 TRBV12-3/TRBV12-4 CASSPRPDEAFF TGTGCCAGCAGCCCTCGACCGGATGAAGCTTTCTTT
. 14 . TRBJ2-3 TRBV7-2 CASSLVRNSDTQYF TGTGCCAGCAGCTTAGTGCGGAACTCGGATACGCAGTATTTT
. 14 . TRBJ1-5 TRBV10-3 CAIRPGQINQPQHF TGTGCCATCAGACCTGGACAGATTAATCAGCCCCAGCATTTT
TRBD1 17 . TRBJ1-5 TRBV7-2 CASSLERTGLWDEPQHF TGTGCCAGCAGCTTAGAACGGACAGGGCTCTGGGATGAGCCCCAGCATTTT
. 15 . TRBJ2-7 TRBV7-2 CASSLVRIGPYEQYF TGTGCCAGCAGCTTAGTGAGAATAGGGCCCTACGAGCAGTACTTC
. 16 . TRBJ1-2 TRBV25-1 CASSGEKDNKKYGYTF TGTGCCAGCAGTGGAGAAAAGGACAATAAGAAGTATGGCTACACCTTC
. 18 . TRBJ1-6 TRBV11-2 CASSLTGVGFTYNSPLHF TGTGCCAGCAGTTTAACCGGGGTTGGGTTCACCTATAATTCACCCCTCCACTTT
. 15 . TRBJ2-1 TRBV20-1 CSASISATTYNEQFF TGCAGTGCTAGTATAAGCGCGACGACCTACAATGAGCAGTTCTTC
TRBD1 14 . TRBJ1-6 TRBV19 CASSRTGPNSPLHF TGTGCCAGTAGTAGGACAGGGCCGAATTCACCCCTCCACTTT
TRBD1 11 . TRBJ1-2 TRBV29-1 CSVQGGYGYTF TGCAGCGTACAGGGGGGCTATGGCTACACCTTC
. 14 . TRBJ1-4 TRBV10-3 CAITADLGGAKLFF TGTGCCATCACTGCGGACCTGGGAGGCGCAAAACTGTTTTTT
. 13 few TRBJ1-4 TRBV5-4 CAAQSATNEKLFF TGTGCCGCCCAGAGTGCAACTAATGAAAAACTGTTTTTT
TRBD1 15 . TRBJ2-5 TRBV5-1 CASSRGQGVQETQYF TGCGCCAGCAGCAGGGGACAGGGGGTTCAAGAGACCCAGTACTTC
TRBD1 14 . TRBJ1-2 TRBV28 CASRLTGVNYGYTF TGTGCCAGCAGATTGACAGGGGTTAACTATGGCTACACCTTC
. 13 . TRBJ2-7 TRBV29-1 CSVGGVGSYEQYF TGCAGCGTTGGAGGAGTGGGGAGTTACGAGCAGTACTTC
. 14 once TRBJ2-7 TRBV28 CASSFGAGLYEQYF TGTGCCAGCAGTTTTGGGGCAGGTCTCTACGAGCAGTACTTC
. 13 . TRBJ2-1 TRBV11-1 CASSLGGSNEQFF TGTGCCAGCAGCTTAGGGGGGAGCAATGAGCAGTTCTTC
TRBD2 15 few TRBJ2-4 TRBV5-4 CASSPSGLGENIQYF TGTGCCAGCAGCCCATCGGGACTAGGGGAAAACATTCAGTACTTC
TRBD1 13 few TRBJ1-1 TRBV19 CASSAQTGIDAFF TGTGCCAGTAGTGCACAGACAGGGATTGACGCTTTCTTT
TRBD2 16 . TRBJ2-1 TRBV4-2 CASSQGSSGGDNEQFF TGTGCCAGCAGCCAAGGGTCTAGCGGGGGGGACAATGAGCAGTTCTTC
. 16 few TRBJ2-3 TRBV7-6 CASSLGTGRSTDTQYF TGTGCCAGCAGCTTAGGGACGGGAAGGAGCACAGATACGCAGTATTTT
. 14 . TRBJ1-2 TRBV7-2 CASSSRDTNYGYTF TGTGCCAGCAGCTCCCGGGACACCAACTATGGCTACACCTTC
. 17 . TRBJ1-3 TRBV7-8 CASTPVPGGVPGNTIYF TGTGCCAGCACTCCCGTGCCGGGGGGCGTCCCTGGAAACACCATATATTTT
TRBD2 12 . TRBJ2-7 TRBV19 CASSIREGEQYF TGTGCCAGTAGTATCCGGGAGGGCGAGCAGTACTTC
. 13 . TRBJ1-4 TRBV6-1 CASSDVLNEKLFF TGTGCCAGCAGTGATGTCCTGAATGAAAAACTGTTTTTT